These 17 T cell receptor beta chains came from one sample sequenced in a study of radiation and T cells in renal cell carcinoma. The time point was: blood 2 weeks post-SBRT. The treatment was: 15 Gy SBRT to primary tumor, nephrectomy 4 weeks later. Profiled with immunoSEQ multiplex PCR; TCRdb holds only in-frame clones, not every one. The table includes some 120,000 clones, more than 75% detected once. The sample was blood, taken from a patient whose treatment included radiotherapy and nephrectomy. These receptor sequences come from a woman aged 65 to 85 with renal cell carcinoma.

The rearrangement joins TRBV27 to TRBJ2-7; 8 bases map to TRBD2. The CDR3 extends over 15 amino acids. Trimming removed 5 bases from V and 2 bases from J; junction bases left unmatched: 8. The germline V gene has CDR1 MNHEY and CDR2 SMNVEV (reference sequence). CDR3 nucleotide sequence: TGTGCCAGCAGTCAACGGGGGGGAAAACCCTACGAGCAGTACTTC. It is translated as CASSQRGGKPYEQYF.

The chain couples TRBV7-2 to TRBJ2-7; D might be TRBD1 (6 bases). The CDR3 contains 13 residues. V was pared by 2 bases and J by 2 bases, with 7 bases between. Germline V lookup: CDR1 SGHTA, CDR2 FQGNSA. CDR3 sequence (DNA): TGTGCCAGCAGCTTAAACAGGGCCTACGAGCAGTACTTC. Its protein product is CASSLNRAYEQYF.

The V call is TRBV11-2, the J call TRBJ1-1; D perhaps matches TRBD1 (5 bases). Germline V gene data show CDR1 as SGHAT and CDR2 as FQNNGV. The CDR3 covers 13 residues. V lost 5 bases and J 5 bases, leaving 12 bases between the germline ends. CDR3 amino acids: CASSKERGTEAFF. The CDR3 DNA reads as TGTGCCAGCAGCAAAGAAAGGGGAACTGAAGCTTTCTTT.

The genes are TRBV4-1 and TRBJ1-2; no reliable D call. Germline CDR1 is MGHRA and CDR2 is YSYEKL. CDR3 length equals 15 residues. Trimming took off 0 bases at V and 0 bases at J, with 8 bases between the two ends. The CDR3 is CASSQESEPNYGYTF. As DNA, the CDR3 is TGCGCCAGCAGCCAAGAAAGTGAACCTAACTATGGCTACACCTTC.

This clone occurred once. CDR3 sequence: CASSSGLAGGQGVTDTQYF. The CDR3 DNA is TGCGCCAGCAGCTCCGGACTAGCGGGGGGCCAGGGTGTAACAGATACGCAGTATTTT. The chain has TRBV5-1 and TRBJ2-3, with 14 bases fitting TRBD2. Germline V gives CDR1 SGHRS, CDR2 YFSETQ. The CDR3 runs to 19 residues. V gave up 3 bases and J gave up 3 bases; unmatched junction bases: 12.

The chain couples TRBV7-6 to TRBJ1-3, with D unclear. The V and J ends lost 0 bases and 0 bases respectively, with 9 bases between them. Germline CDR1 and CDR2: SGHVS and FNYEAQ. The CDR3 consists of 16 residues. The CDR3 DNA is TGTGCCAGCAGCTTAGCGCAGTCTGGCTCTGGAAACACCATATATTTT. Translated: CASSLAQSGSGNTIYF.

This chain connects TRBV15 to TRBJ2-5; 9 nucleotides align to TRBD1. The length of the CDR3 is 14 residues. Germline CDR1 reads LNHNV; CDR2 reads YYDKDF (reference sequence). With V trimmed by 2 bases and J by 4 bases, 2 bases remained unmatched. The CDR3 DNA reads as TGTGCCACCAGCAGATCGGGACAGGGAGAGACCCAGTACTTC. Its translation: CATSRSGQGETQYF.

The CDR3 region has the DNA TGCGCCAGCAGCCCCGAAGGCGGGGGGGCCCAGGGCACAGATACGCAGTATTTT. This codes for CASSPEGGGAQGTDTQYF. The chain recombines TRBV4-1 with TRBJ2-3; TRBD2 matches at 9 bases. The CDR3 loop spans 18 amino acids. The V gene end was trimmed by 4 bases and the J gene end by 1 base; junction bases not matched to a gene: 12. The germline V gene encodes CDR1 MGHRA and CDR2 YSYEKL.

In nucleotides, the CDR3 is TGCGCCAGCAGCTTGTACGGCGGGGGATCTCAGGAGACCCAGTACTTC. Translation gives CASSLYGGGSQETQYF. The gene calls are TRBV5-1 and TRBJ2-5; 7 bases agree with TRBD2. The CDR3 extends over 16 amino acids. J lost 5 bases, V lost 1 base, and 11 bases had no gene match. The V gene's germline CDR1 is SGHRS and CDR2 YFSETQ.

CDR3: CASSYNRAMNTEAFF. CDR3 sequence (DNA): TGTGCCAGCAGCTATAACAGGGCTATGAACACTGAAGCTTTCTTT. The rearrangement joins TRBV11-1 to TRBJ1-1; D might be TRBD1 (6 bases). Per germline, CDR1 SGHAT and CDR2 FQDESV (reference sequence). Between the trimmed V and J ends, which lost 4 bases and 0 bases, there was a span of 12 bases. The CDR3 is 15 residues long.

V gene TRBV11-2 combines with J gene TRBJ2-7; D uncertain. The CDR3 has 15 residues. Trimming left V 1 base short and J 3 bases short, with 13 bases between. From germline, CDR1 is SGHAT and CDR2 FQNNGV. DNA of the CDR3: TGTGCCAGCAGCTTAGTTACGATCCCTATCTACGAGCAGTACTTC. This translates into CASSLVTIPIYEQYF.

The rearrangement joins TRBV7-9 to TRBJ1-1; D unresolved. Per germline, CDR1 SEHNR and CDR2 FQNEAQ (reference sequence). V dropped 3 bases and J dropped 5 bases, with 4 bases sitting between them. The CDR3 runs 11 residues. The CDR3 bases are TGTGCCAGCAGCTTTAAAACTGAAGCTTTCTTT. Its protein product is CASSFKTEAFF.

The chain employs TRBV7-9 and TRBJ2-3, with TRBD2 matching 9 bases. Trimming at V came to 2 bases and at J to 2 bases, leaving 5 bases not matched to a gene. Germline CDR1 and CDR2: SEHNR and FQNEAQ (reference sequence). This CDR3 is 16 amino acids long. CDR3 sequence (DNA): TGTGCCAGCAGCTTAATAGCGGGGGAGCTCACAGATACGCAGTATTTT. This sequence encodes CASSLIAGELTDTQYF.

The CDR3 nucleotides read TGTGCCAGCAGCTTACGACAGGGGGAAGGCTACACCTTC. This sequence encodes CASSLRQGEGYTF. The V call is TRBV5-6, the J call TRBJ1-2; 9 bases are a match to TRBD1. In germline, CDR1 is SGHDT, CDR2 YYEEEE. The CDR3 has 13 residues. Unmatched junction bases numbered 4, after V lost 2 bases and J lost 8 bases.

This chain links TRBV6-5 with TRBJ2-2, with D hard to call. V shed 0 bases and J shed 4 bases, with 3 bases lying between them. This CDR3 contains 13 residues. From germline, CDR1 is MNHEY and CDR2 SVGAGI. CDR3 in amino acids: CASSYSGTGELFF. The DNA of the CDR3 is TGTGCCAGCAGTTACTCCGGCACCGGGGAGCTGTTTTTT.

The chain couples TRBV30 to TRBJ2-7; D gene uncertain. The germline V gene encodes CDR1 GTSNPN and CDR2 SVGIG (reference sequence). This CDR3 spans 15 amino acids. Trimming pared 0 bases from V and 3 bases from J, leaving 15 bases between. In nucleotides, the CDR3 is TGTGCCTGGAGTGTACTTGGCAAGCCGGACTACGAGCAGTACTTC. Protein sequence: CAWSVLGKPDYEQYF.

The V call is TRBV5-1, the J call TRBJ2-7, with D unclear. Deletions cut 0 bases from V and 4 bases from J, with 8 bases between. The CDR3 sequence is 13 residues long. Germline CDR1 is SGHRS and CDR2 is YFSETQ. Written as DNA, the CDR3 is TGCGCCAGCAGCTTGGAGGGCCTTTACGAGCAGTACTTC. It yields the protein CASSLEGLYEQYF.